The rows below give T cell receptor beta chains drawn from one sample of a study of T cell clonotyping in hematopoietic cell transplantation. Assay: immunoSEQ multiplex PCR; the TCRdb copy retains only in-frame clones and omits some. The profile shows 5,500 to 6,500 clones, about 97% of them singletons. The sample was peripheral blood mononuclear cells, taken before stem cell transplant. The receptors were gathered from a man in his sixties or seventies with acute myeloid leukemia. Some clones in this sample may be carry-over from other donors' samples. The CDR3 runs from the conserved cysteine through the conserved F or W. The order of the fields is CDR3 protein, CDR3 DNA, J gene, clone size, V gene, CDR3 length, D gene. A D gene is named only where the DNA matches it firmly. Clone size is not always given. Where it is, it says once, few, many or a class for expanded clones.

CASSLFTGGGNQPQHF,TGTGCCAGCAGTTTATTTACAGGGGGCGGCAATCAGCCCCAGCATTTT,TRBJ1-5,-,TRBV27,16,TRBD1
CASSYLAPTDTQYF,TGTGCCAGCAGTTACCTTGCCCCCACAGATACGCAGTATTTT,TRBJ2-3,-,TRBV6-5,14,-
CASSQSSYNSPLHF,TGCGCCAGCAGCCAAAGCTCCTATAATTCACCCCTCCACTTT,TRBJ1-6,-,TRBV4-1,14,-
CASSFRPGPRYSYEQYF,TGCGCCAGCAGTTTCAGACCGGGACCCAGATACTCCTACGAGCAGTACTTC,TRBJ2-7,-,TRBV5-1,17,-
CASSEPGQGANQPQHF,TGCGCCAGCAGTGAGCCGGGACAGGGGGCCAATCAGCCCCAGCATTTT,TRBJ1-5,-,TRBV10-2,16,TRBD1
CASRTDRSSYNSPLHF,TGCGCCAGCAGGACGGATAGGAGCTCCTATAATTCACCCCTCCACTTT,TRBJ1-6,-,TRBV10-2,16,-
CASSLGEGGQYF,TGCGCCAGCAGCTTGGGGGAAGGAGGGCAGTACTTC,TRBJ2-7,-,TRBV5-1,12,-
CAWSVAVNYGYTF,TGTGCCTGGAGTGTTGCCGTGAACTATGGCTACACCTTC,TRBJ1-2,-,TRBV30,13,-
CASSSPRYYEQYF,TGTGCCAGCAGTTCCCCCAGATACTACGAGCAGTACTTC,TRBJ2-7,-,TRBV6-5,13,-
CASQQGRGGTQHF,TGTGCCAGCCAGCAGGGCAGGGGAGGGACCCAGCATTTT,TRBJ1-5,-,TRBV4-2,13,-
CASSLRTGYNSPLHF,TGCGCCAGCAGCTTAAGGACAGGGTACAATTCACCCCTCCACTTT,TRBJ1-6,once,TRBV5-1,15,TRBD1
CASSLQGRGTEAFF,TGTGCCAGTAGTCTACAGGGGCGGGGAACTGAAGCTTTCTTT,TRBJ1-1,-,TRBV19,14,TRBD1
CASSLALLAPGTDTQYF,TGCGCCAGCAGCTTGGCCCTACTAGCTCCGGGCACAGATACGCAGTATTTT,TRBJ2-3,-,TRBV5-1,17,-
CASSEDSLYSNQPQHF,TGTGCCAGCAGTGAAGACAGCTTGTATAGCAATCAGCCCCAGCATTTT,TRBJ1-5,-,TRBV2,16,-
CASSFNRLAPQETQYF,TGTGCCAGCAGCTTCAACAGACTAGCGCCTCAAGAGACCCAGTACTTC,TRBJ2-5,-,TRBV7-9,16,TRBD2
CSVDWGGYGYTF,TGCAGCGTCGACTGGGGGGGCTATGGCTACACCTTC,TRBJ1-2,-,TRBV29-1,12,-
CASRDSTYEQYF,TGTGCCAGCCGAGACAGTACCTACGAGCAGTACTTC,TRBJ2-7,-,TRBV28,12,-
CASSLGVTDTQYF,TGTGCCAGCAGTTTAGGTGTAACAGATACGCAGTATTTT,TRBJ2-3,-,TRBV27,13,-
CASSLRPNYGYTF,TGTGCCAGCAGCCTTCGCCCTAACTATGGCTACACCTTC,TRBJ1-2,once,TRBV28,13,-
CASRTLGTPGNQPQHF,TGTGCCAGCAGAACGCTGGGGACACCCGGCAATCAGCCCCAGCATTTT,TRBJ1-5,-,TRBV2,16,-
CASSEALGGGDEKLFF,TGTGCCAGCAGTGAAGCGCTTGGTGGGGGCGATGAAAAACTGTTTTTT,TRBJ1-4,-,TRBV2,16,-
CANQGGGNNSPLHF,TGTGCCAACCAAGGAGGTGGCAATAATTCACCCCTCCACTTT,TRBJ1-6,-,TRBV28,14,-
CAWSVLWDRGPGNTIYF,TGTGCCTGGAGTGTGCTTTGGGACAGGGGGCCTGGAAACACCATATATTTT,TRBJ1-3,-,TRBV30,17,TRBD1
CASSLSNLRGHGYTF,TGTGCCAGCAGTTTATCGAATCTCCGTGGGCATGGCTACACCTTC,TRBJ1-2,-,TRBV27,15,-
CASTPSGGFTEAFF,TGTGCCAGCACCCCCAGCGGGGGCTTCACTGAAGCTTTCTTT,TRBJ1-1,-,TRBV2,14,-
CASSLGTANYGYTF,TGCGCCAGCAGCTTGGGGACAGCGAACTATGGCTACACCTTC,TRBJ1-2,once,TRBV5-1,14,-
CASSLGGLGVYQAFF,TGTGCCAGCAGTTTGGGGGGGCTAGGGGTGTATCAAGCTTTCTTT,TRBJ1-1,-,TRBV6-5,15,-
CAITGTDNYGYTF,TGTGCCATCACCGGGACGGACAACTATGGCTACACCTTC,TRBJ1-2,-,TRBV10-3,13,-
CASSLVSGRAYEQYF,TGTGCCAGCAGCTTAGTTAGCGGGAGGGCCTACGAGCAGTACTTC,TRBJ2-7,-,TRBV7-9,15,TRBD2
CASSGGRNGPYEQYF,TGTGCCAGCAGCGGAGGCAGGAATGGGCCCTACGAGCAGTACTTC,TRBJ2-7,-,TRBV7-2,15,-
CASSLVLSGSDYEQYF,TGTGCCAGCAGCTTGGTATTATCAGGGTCGGACTACGAGCAGTACTTC,TRBJ2-7,-,TRBV5-6,16,-
CASSRTSYEQYF,TGTGCCAGCAGCCGGACATCCTACGAGCAGTACTTC,TRBJ2-7,-,TRBV27,12,-
CASSLARGQPQHF,TGTGCCAGCAGCCTGGCAAGAGGTCAGCCCCAGCATTTT,TRBJ1-5,-,TRBV7-2,13,-
CASSLEQGYQPQHF,TGTGCCAGCAGCTTAGAGCAGGGGTATCAGCCCCAGCATTTT,TRBJ1-5,-,TRBV7-2,14,-
CASSQDRGDGYTF,TGTGCCAGCAGCCAGGACAGGGGTGATGGCTACACCTTC,TRBJ1-2,-,TRBV7-9,13,TRBD1
CASSVNQLNTEAFF,TGTGCCAGCAGCGTAAATCAGTTGAACACTGAAGCTTTCTTT,TRBJ1-1,-,TRBV9,14,-
CASSYVHEQYF,TGTGCCAGCAGTTACGTCCACGAGCAGTACTTC,TRBJ2-7,-,TRBV6-6,11,-
CASSLDGVGEGAEAFF,TGTGCCAGCAGCTTAGATGGGGTCGGGGAGGGAGCTGAAGCTTTCTTT,TRBJ1-1,-,TRBV11-3,16,-
CASSLGGEWDQPQHF,TGTGCCAGCAGCTTAGGAGGGGAATGGGATCAGCCCCAGCATTTT,TRBJ1-5,-,TRBV7-8,15,-
CAWSPPGRGRTEAFF,TGTGCCTGGAGTCCCCCAGGCAGGGGGCGAACTGAAGCTTTCTTT,TRBJ1-1,once,TRBV30,15,TRBD1
CASSLSLGGVDDYGYTF,TGCGCCAGCAGCCTAAGCTTAGGGGGAGTCGATGACTATGGCTACACCTTC,TRBJ1-2,-,TRBV4-3,17,-
CASSPRGLKEKLFF,TGCGCCAGCAGCCCGAGGGGCCTCAAGGAAAAACTGTTTTTT,TRBJ1-4,once,TRBV5-1,14,-
CASSLVSTSGGAGELFF,TGTGCCAGCAGCTTAGTATCGACTAGCGGGGGGGCCGGGGAGCTGTTTTTT,TRBJ2-2,-,TRBV7-2,17,TRBD2
CASSTGRGEQYF,TGTGCCAGCAGCACGGGACGCGGAGAGCAGTACTTC,TRBJ2-7,-,TRBV27,12,-
CASSFGTSASSYEQYF,TGTGCCAGCAGCTTCGGGACTAGCGCCTCCTCCTACGAGCAGTACTTC,TRBJ2-7,-,TRBV7-2,16,TRBD2
CASSQGSSGSYEQYF,TGCGCCAGCAGCCAAGGATCAAGCGGCTCCTACGAGCAGTACTTC,TRBJ2-7,-,TRBV4-1,15,-
CASSPSISLEEQYF,TGTGCCAGCAGCCCCTCCATCAGTTTAGAGGAGCAGTACTTC,TRBJ2-7,-,TRBV11-1,14,-
CASSIDSTPRSYGYTF,TGTGCCAGTAGTATAGACTCGACCCCGAGAAGTTATGGCTACACCTTC,TRBJ1-2,-,TRBV19,16,-
CASSALDRGFTDTQYF,TGTGCCAGCAGTGCTCTCGACAGGGGTTTTACAGATACGCAGTATTTT,TRBJ2-3,-,TRBV2,16,TRBD1
CASRSFDYEQYF,TGTGCCAGCAGATCGTTCGACTACGAGCAGTACTTC,TRBJ2-7,-,TRBV27,12,-
CARSPGGGNQPQHF,TGTGCCCGATCCCCAGGGGGAGGCAATCAGCCCCAGCATTTT,TRBJ1-5,few,TRBV2,14,TRBD1
CASSQAGRDSGNTIYF,TGCGCCAGCAGCCAAGCCGGGCGAGACTCTGGAAACACCATATATTTT,TRBJ1-3,-,TRBV4-1,16,-